The 32 T cell receptor beta chains reported below all come from one sample, sequenced in a study of blood T cell repertoires in COVID-19. The data were produced by immunoSEQ multiplex PCR, yet TCRdb's version contains in-frame clones alone and is incomplete. The sample lists 150,000 to 200,000 clones, roughly 84% occurring once. The material sequenced was PBMCs or T cells enriched from blood (not recorded which). These receptor sequences come from a woman aged 60-75 years who had recovered from COVID-19.

V usage is TRBV3-1 (or the pseudogene TRBV3-2) and J usage is TRBJ2-2; D is unresolved. The CDR3 runs to 13 residues. Trimming shortened V by 4 bases and J by 7 bases, and 10 bases separated the two germline ends. CDR1 LGHDT and CDR2 YNNKEL come from the germline V gene (reference sequence). For the CDR3, the DNA is TGTGCCAGCAGCCCAGGTCCCGGCGGGGAGCTGTTTTTT. This translates into CASSPGPGGELFF.

The genes are TRBV3-1 (or the pseudogene TRBV3-2) and TRBJ1-1; possible D gene TRBD1, 6 bases. V was clipped by 0 bases and J by 7 bases, with 12 bases between them. The germline gives CDR1 LGHDT, CDR2 YNNKEL (reference sequence). The CDR3 contains 14 residues. The CDR3 spells CASSQDPGAIEAFF. The CDR3 DNA reads TGTGCCAGCAGCCAAGATCCAGGGGCAATTGAAGCTTTCTTT.

In nucleotides, the CDR3 is TGTGCCAGCAAAGACCGGGACTACTCCTACGAGCAGTACTTC. Amino acid sequence: CASKDRDYSYEQYF. V is TRBV5-4 and J is TRBJ2-7, with 7 bases aligning to TRBD2. CDR1 and CDR2 (germline): SGHNT, YYREEE (reference sequence). The CDR3 spans 14 residues. The V gene end was trimmed by 6 bases and the J gene end by 0 bases; junction bases not matched to a gene: 6.

As regards this clone: This specimen includes other DNA sequences encoding the same CDR3. The V gene is TRBV3-1 (or the pseudogene TRBV3-2), the J gene TRBJ2-7; D not resolved. V was clipped by 1 base and J by 3 bases, with 7 bases between them. Germline-derived CDR1 and CDR2 are LGHDT and YNNKEL (reference sequence). CDR3 length equals 13 residues. The CDR3 region has the DNA TGTGCCAGCAGCCAAGCCGGAGACTACGAGCAGTACTTC. It encodes CASSQAGDYEQYF.

This clone was seen repeatedly, ten times or more. The gene calls are TRBV24-1 and TRBJ1-4, with 7 bases lining up with TRBD1. Unmatched junction bases numbered 10, after V lost 12 bases and J lost 4 bases. This CDR3 is 14 amino acids long. From germline, CDR1 is KGHDR and CDR2 SFDVKD. The CDR3 DNA reads TGTGCCCCCGTCCGACAGGGATTTAATGAAAAACTGTTTTTT. Translation: CAPVRQGFNEKLFF.

The genes are TRBV7-2 and TRBJ2-3, with 14 positions matching TRBD2. Unmatched junction bases numbered 10, after V lost 1 base and J lost 4 bases. The length of the CDR3 is 19 residues. The germline CDR1 and CDR2 sequences are SGHTA and FQGNSA. The CDR3 nucleotides are TGTGCCAGCAGCTTAGTATCGACTAGCGGGAGGGCCGGGGCAGATACGCAGTATTTT. It translates to CASSLVSTSGRAGADTQYF.

This rearrangement joins TRBV7-9 to TRBJ1-4, with 7 bases lining up with TRBD1. The ends lost 4 bases at V and 7 bases at J; junction bases unmatched: 6. In germline, CDR1 is SEHNR, CDR2 FQNEAQ (reference sequence). The CDR3 totals 14 residues. The CDR3 DNA is TGTGCCAGCAGCTCTTCCGGGACAGTTGAAAAACTGTTTTTT. The encoded protein is CASSSSGTVEKLFF.

V usage is TRBV3-1 (or the pseudogene TRBV3-2) and J usage is TRBJ2-7, with a weak D call TRBD1 (6 bases). Trimming removed 2 bases at V and 11 bases at J, with 19 bases between. The CDR3 has 14 amino acids. The germline CDR1 and CDR2 sequences are LGHDT and YNNKEL (reference sequence). The CDR3 loop reads CASSQLQGQSGEYF. CDR3 bases: TGTGCCAGCAGCCAACTCCAGGGACAATCAGGCGAGTACTTC.

As regards this clone: One end of the junction is discordant with germline, which a read error may explain. The CDR3 sequence is CASSHDRESSYNSPLHF. CDR3 DNA: TGTGCTAGCAGCCACGACAGGGAAAGCTCCTATAATTCACCCCTCCACTTT. The chain combines TRBV7-7 with TRBJ1-6; 7 bases match TRBD1. There are 17 residues in the CDR3. CDR1 SSHAT and CDR2 FNYEAQ come from the germline V gene (reference sequence).

V and J are TRBV28 and TRBJ2-2; 9 bases align to TRBD2. Germline V gene sequence: CDR1 MDHEN, CDR2 SYDVKM. There are 17 residues in the CDR3. J lost 0 bases, V lost 4 bases, and 6 bases had no gene match. The CDR3 DNA reads as TGTGCCAGCAGTTCACGCACTAGCGGGTCGAACACCGGGGAGCTGTTTTTT. Protein sequence: CASSSRTSGSNTGELFF.

The chain is built from TRBV7-9 and TRBJ2-7, with 7 bases matching TRBD2. The CDR3 extends over 14 amino acids. The J segment lost 2 bases and the V segment lost 5 bases, leaving 6 bases of the junction unmatched. Per the germline V gene, CDR1 is SEHNR and CDR2 is FQNEAQ (reference sequence). The CDR3 nucleotides are TGTGCCAGCAGCAAAATCGGACTAGCCTACGAGCAGTACTTC. This sequence encodes CASSKIGLAYEQYF.

The chain has TRBV21-1 and TRBJ2-1; TRBD2 is the table's D call, not checked against the DNA. TRBV21-1 is recorded as a pseudogene. The CDR3 runs 16 residues. CDR3 loop: CASSKEVADHYNEQFF. The CDR3 region has the DNA TGTGCCAGCAGCAAAGAGGTAGCGGACCACTACAATGAGCAGTTCTTC.

The V and J genes are TRBV5-1 and TRBJ1-1; possible D gene TRBD1, 6 bases. Germline V lookup: CDR1 SGHRS, CDR2 YFSETQ. This CDR3 is 15 amino acids long. Trimming took off 4 bases at V and 4 bases at J, with 17 bases between the two ends. The CDR3 DNA follows: TGCGCCAGCAGCGCTTCACAGGGAGGGGGCACTGAAGCTTTCTTT. It specifies CASSASQGGGTEAFF.

The chain combines TRBV7-9 with TRBJ2-3, with D uncertain. Germline V gives CDR1 SEHNR, CDR2 FQNEAQ (reference sequence). The length of the CDR3 is 16 residues. V lost 6 bases to trimming and J lost 4 bases, with 20 bases between them. The CDR3 here is CASRYPESPSADTQYF. CDR3 in DNA: TGTGCCAGCAGGTACCCGGAAAGTCCGAGCGCAGATACGCAGTATTTT.

The chain joins TRBV3-1 (or the pseudogene TRBV3-2) to TRBJ2-3; 7 nucleotides line up with TRBD2. The CDR3 length is 16 residues. Unmatched junction bases numbered 4, after V lost 0 bases and J lost 1 base. CDR1 is LGHDT, CDR2 YNNKEL, per germline (reference sequence). The CDR3 reads CASSQERLAGTDTQYF. For the CDR3, the DNA is TGTGCCAGCAGCCAAGAAAGGCTAGCGGGCACAGATACGCAGTATTTT.

This clone has just one count. CDR3 DNA sequence: TGTGCCAGCACCAGCGGGGGCTCCTACAATGAGCAGTTCTTC. Translated, it gives CASTSGGSYNEQFF. V and J are TRBV2 and TRBJ2-1, with 8 nucleotides matching TRBD2. CDR3 length: 14 residues. The V gene end was trimmed by 7 bases and the J gene end by 0 bases; junction bases not matched to a gene: 2. Germline V CDR1 and CDR2: SNHLY, FYNNEI.

The chain has TRBV5-1 and TRBJ2-5; TRBD1 matches at 7 bases. The J segment lost 5 bases and the V segment lost 4 bases, leaving 5 bases of the junction unmatched. In germline, CDR1 is SGHRS, CDR2 YFSETQ. The CDR3 consists of 13 residues. As DNA, the CDR3 is TGCGCCAGCAGCGAGGGACAGTGGGAGACCCAGTACTTC. This codes for CASSEGQWETQYF.

The chain carries TRBV6-5 and TRBJ1-4; 8 nucleotides line up with TRBD1. The CDR3 consists of 14 residues. The V gene's germline CDR1 is MNHEY and CDR2 SVGAGI. With V trimmed by 6 bases and J by 8 bases, 8 bases remained unmatched. The CDR3 sequence is CASRRTGIREKLFF. The CDR3 DNA follows: TGTGCCAGCAGACGGACAGGGATACGCGAAAAACTGTTTTTT.

The rearrangement uses TRBV28 and TRBJ1-4, with 7 nucleotides matching TRBD1. The trim removed 4 bases at V and 5 bases at J, leaving 4 bases unmatched. The germline gives CDR1 MDHEN, CDR2 SYDVKM. The CDR3 sequence is 14 residues long. Here the CDR3 reads CASSSRDRNEKLFF. The CDR3 nucleotides are TGTGCCAGCAGTTCCCGGGACAGAAATGAAAAACTGTTTTTT.

This clone was observed a handful of times. The chain is built from TRBV6-5 and TRBJ2-1, with TRBD2 identical over 9 bases. The CDR3 runs 13 residues. Germline values: CDR1 MNHEY, CDR2 SVGAGI. With V trimmed by 7 bases and J by 4 bases, 2 bases remained unmatched. CDR3 in amino acids: CASTSGEYNEQFF. The CDR3 DNA follows: TGTGCCAGCACTAGCGGGGAGTACAATGAGCAGTTCTTC.

This clone was found a few times. V and J are TRBV4-2 and TRBJ1-5; weak D call: TRBD1 (6 bases). V lost 0 bases and J 6 bases, leaving 15 bases between the germline ends. Germline V CDR1 and CDR2: LGHNA, YNFKEQ. The CDR3 sequence is 16 residues long. The chain's CDR3 is CASSQDSGENGQPQHF. The CDR3 coding sequence is TGTGCCAGCAGCCAAGATTCAGGGGAAAACGGTCAGCCCCAGCATTTT.

This clone was seen only a few times. This chain joins TRBV18 and TRBJ2-7; 10 bases map to TRBD2. Looked up from germline, CDR1 is KGHSH and CDR2 is LQKENI. With 2 bases clipped from V and 0 bases from J, the junction kept 1 base outside the gene matches. This CDR3 spans 15 amino acids. CDR3 in amino acids: CASSPSGGDSYEQYF. CDR3 nucleotide sequence: TGTGCCAGCTCACCAAGCGGGGGGGACTCCTACGAGCAGTACTTC.

The gene calls are TRBV3-1 (or the pseudogene TRBV3-2) and TRBJ2-5; 8 bases fit TRBD1. The V gene's germline CDR1 is LGHDT and CDR2 YNNKEL (reference sequence). CDR3 length: 13 residues. The junction had 1 base not matched to a gene; V was cut back by 4 bases and J by 3 bases. The CDR3 sequence: CASSPTGEETQYF. The CDR3 DNA reads as TGTGCCAGCAGCCCGACAGGGGAAGAGACCCAGTACTTC.

CDR3 in DNA: TGTGCCAGCAGCAAAGAGGGACAGGGGGCGGCAGATACGCAGTATTTT. Protein product: CASSKEGQGAADTQYF. This chain joins TRBV21-1 and TRBJ2-3; the D call TRBD1 from the table was never checked on the DNA. TRBV21-1 is tagged as a pseudogene. There are 16 residues in the CDR3.

This clone was observed a few times. The V gene is TRBV10-2, the J gene TRBJ1-2; D is unresolved. Germline loops: CDR1 WSHSY, CDR2 SAAADI. V was shortened by 2 bases and J by 6 bases, with 10 bases between the two germline ends. The CDR3 has 13 amino acids. Here the CDR3 DNA reads TGCGCCAGCAGTGAGCCGCGATTCGATGGCTACACCTTC. Translating gives CASSEPRFDGYTF.

The chain recombines TRBV2 with TRBJ1-4; D is possibly TRBD1 (5 bases). CDR1 and CDR2 (germline): SNHLY, FYNNEI. CDR3 length equals 12 residues. V was cut by 6 bases and J by 7 bases, with 9 bases left in between. CDR3 coding DNA: TGTGCCAGCAGGGGGCTCGGTGAAAAACTGTTTTTT. Its translation: CASRGLGEKLFF.

This clone was recorded once. This rearrangement joins TRBV2 to TRBJ2-3; 8 bases map to TRBD2. Trimming took 6 bases from V and 11 from J; bases not matched to a gene: 10. Germline lookup yields CDR1 SNHLY and CDR2 FYNNEI. CDR3 length: 13 residues. The CDR3 region has the DNA TGTGCCAGCAGGGTAGGACGGGAGGGGGTGCAGTATTTT. It yields the protein CASRVGREGVQYF.

The chain uses TRBV7-2 and TRBJ2-4, with 9 bases that match TRBD1. The CDR3 spans 15 residues. Trimming at V came to 5 bases and at J to 4 bases, leaving 6 bases not matched to a gene. CDR1 is SGHTA and CDR2 is FQGNSA in the germline V gene. The CDR3 region is CASSPRQGEKNIQYF. For the CDR3, the DNA is TGTGCCAGCAGCCCCAGACAGGGGGAGAAAAACATTCAGTACTTC. Together with reference TRBV7-2 and TRBJ2-4, the CDR3 gives the full variable domain: GAGVSQSPSNKVTEKGKDVELRCDPISGHTALYWYRQSLGQGLEFLIYFQGNSAPDKSGLPSDRFSAERTGGSVSTLTIQRTQQEDSAVYLCASSPRQGEKNIQYFGAGTRLSVL.

This chain connects TRBV5-1 to TRBJ2-7; weak D call: TRBD1 (5 bases). This CDR3 is built from 12 residues. Trimming shortened V by 7 bases and J by 6 bases, and 14 bases separated the two germline ends. The germline V gene encodes CDR1 SGHRS and CDR2 YFSETQ. The chain's CDR3 is CASHGLGREQYF. In DNA, the CDR3 is TGCGCCAGCCACGGGTTGGGGCGCGAGCAGTACTTC.

The chain combines TRBV9 with TRBJ2-5; TRBD2 matches 10 bases. Germline lookup yields CDR1 SGDLS and CDR2 YYNGEE. Trimming cost V 0 bases and J 7 bases; bases outside gene matches: 6. The CDR3 runs 15 residues. CDR3 nucleotides: TGTGCCAGCAGCGTAGGGGCTAGCGGGAGCGTGACCCAGTACTTC. Protein sequence: CASSVGASGSVTQYF.

This clone was observed a few times. This specimen includes other DNA sequences encoding the same CDR3. Here the CDR3 reads CASSLAGPSTDTQYF. The CDR3 coding sequence is TGCGCCAGCAGCTTAGCGGGACCTAGCACAGATACGCAGTATTTT. V is TRBV5-1 and J is TRBJ2-3, with 7 bases aligning to TRBD2. Germline values: CDR1 SGHRS, CDR2 YFSETQ. The CDR3 loop spans 15 amino acids. With 2 bases clipped from V and 0 bases from J, the junction kept 3 bases outside the gene matches. Together with reference TRBV5-1 and TRBJ2-3, the CDR3 gives the full variable domain: KAGVTQTPRYLIKTRGQQVTLSCSPISGHRSVSWYQQTPGQGLQFLFEYFSETQRNKGNFPGRFSGRQFSNSRSEMNVSTLELGDSALYLCASSLAGPSTDTQYFGPGTRLTVL.

The chain links TRBV25-1 to TRBJ1-6; tentatively, D is TRBD1 (6 bases). CDR3 length equals 15 residues. Germline assignment: CDR1 MGHDK and CDR2 SYGVNS. V shed 0 bases and J shed 5 bases, with 8 bases lying between them. The DNA for the CDR3 is TGTGCCAGCAGTGAATACGGACAGCATAATTCACCCCTCCACTTT. As protein: CASSEYGQHNSPLHF.